The TCR beta chain described here comes from a study of T cell responses to AZD1222 COVID-19 vaccine. Study outcomes and limitations: AZD1222 recipients seropositive at baseline numbered only six. Unmutated regions of variants are reportedly targeted by nearly half of spike-specific TCRs. Increases in Spike-specific TCR breadth and depth were seen after two AZD1222 doses. White British ancestry dominated among donors, who included more females, and clonal diversity was possibly underestimated.

Germline CDR1 is ENHRY and CDR2 is SYGVKD. V lost 7 bases, J lost 6 bases, and 12 bases lay in between. The CDR3 loop spans 12 amino acids. Sequenced by immunoSEQ multiplex PCR; TCRdb stores in-frame clones only, minus some. The sample yields 150,000 or so clones, roughly 90% seen once. In this sample, this clone turned up a few times. Antigen specificity is unknown. This receptor was identified in an adult in good health. The gene calls are TRBV10-3 and TRBJ1-1; D gene uncertain. The material sequenced was peripheral blood, taken on day 0 of MenACWY control vaccination. The CDR3 nucleotides read TGTGCCATCAATCGAGGATCCGCTGAAGCTTTCTTT. This translates into CAINRGSAEAFF.